The 27 T cell receptor beta chains below were found in one sample sequenced in a study of blood T cell repertoires in COVID-19. Profiled with immunoSEQ multiplex PCR; TCRdb holds only in-frame clones, not every one. The data hold around 380,000 clones, with approximately 80% observed a single time. Material: peripheral blood. These receptors originate from a human donor with acute or convalescent COVID-19. The donor label of this sample is uncertain.

V and J are TRBV3-1 (or the pseudogene TRBV3-2) and TRBJ2-1, with D uncertain. The germline V gene encodes CDR1 LGHDT and CDR2 YNNKEL (reference sequence). V shed 0 bases and J shed 0 bases, with 9 bases lying between them. The CDR3 spans 16 residues. The CDR3 here is CASSQEPVSSYNEQFF. CDR3 nucleotides: TGTGCCAGCAGCCAAGAGCCGGTGAGCTCCTACAATGAGCAGTTCTTC.

This clone was detected once. The chain joins TRBV5-6 to TRBJ1-5; 8 nucleotides line up with TRBD1. J lost 4 bases, V lost 4 bases, and 10 bases had no gene match. The CDR3 loop spans 16 amino acids. Germline V gene lookup returns CDR1 SGHDT and CDR2 YYEEEE. Here the CDR3 reads CASSAGTGLPNQPQHF. CDR3 nucleotides: TGTGCCAGCAGCGCAGGGACAGGATTACCAAATCAGCCCCAGCATTTT.

The CDR3 bases are TGCGCCAGCAGCTCAGGGGTTACTGAAGCTTTCTTT. Protein product: CASSSGVTEAFF. The V call is TRBV5-1, the J call TRBJ1-1, with a weak D call TRBD1 (6 bases). Germline V gene data show CDR1 as SGHRS and CDR2 as YFSETQ. This CDR3 is built from 12 residues. Trimming left V 3 bases short and J 5 bases short, with 8 bases between.

The CDR3 DNA is TGTGCCAGCAGCTACGACCCAACAACTAAGGAGCAGTACTTC. The encoded protein is CASSYDPTTKEQYF. The chain has TRBV7-6 and TRBJ2-7; D is unresolved. The V and J ends lost 4 bases and 7 bases respectively, with 17 bases between them. Germline V CDR1 and CDR2: SGHVS, FNYEAQ. This CDR3 is built from 14 residues.

The chain joins TRBV29-1 to TRBJ1-1; 11 positions agree with TRBD1. Germline lookup yields CDR1 SQVTM and CDR2 ANQGSEA. The CDR3 is 17 amino acids. With V trimmed by 7 bases and J by 5 bases, 18 bases remained unmatched. CDR3 sequence reads: CSARGWTGGEGRTEAFF. CDR3 DNA: TGCAGCGCCCGAGGGTGGACAGGGGGCGAGGGGAGGACTGAAGCTTTCTTT.

Here the CDR3 reads CASSTLTGVNTEAFF. DNA for the CDR3: TGCGCCAGCAGCACCTTGACAGGGGTGAACACTGAAGCTTTCTTT. V gene TRBV5-1 combines with J gene TRBJ1-1, with 8 bases fitting TRBD1. CDR3 length: 15 amino acids. Germline assignment: CDR1 SGHRS and CDR2 YFSETQ. V lost 4 bases to trimming and J lost 0 bases; unmatched junction nucleotides: 5.

The chain couples TRBV6-1 to TRBJ2-3, with 9 bases aligning to TRBD2. CDR1 MNHNS and CDR2 SASEGT come from the germline V gene. After removal of 3 bases from V and 0 bases from J, the junction contained 4 bases not matched to a gene. There are 16 residues in the CDR3. The CDR3 coding sequence is TGTGCCAGCAGTGACCTAGCGGGGTCTAGCACAGATACGCAGTATTTT. Amino acids: CASSDLAGSSTDTQYF.

Of note for this clone: At the DNA level, this CDR3 is encoded by other sequences in the same sample as well. The chain uses TRBV7-6 and TRBJ2-1; 13 bases map to TRBD2. The germline CDR1 and CDR2 sequences are SGHVS and FNYEAQ. Trimming at V came to 1 base and at J to 7 bases, leaving 10 bases not matched to a gene. The CDR3 is 18 amino acids. The DNA of the CDR3 is TGTGCCAGCAGCTTAGAACTAAGGACTAGCGGGAGTTATAATGAGCAGTTCTTC. It translates to CASSLELRTSGSYNEQFF. Combining the CDR3 with reference TRBV7-6 and TRBJ2-1 gives the whole variable domain GAGVSQSPRYKVTKRGQDVALRCDPISGHVSLYWYRQALGQGPEFLTYFNYEAQQDKSGLPNDRFSAERPEGSISTLTIQRTEQRDSAMYRCASSLELRTSGSYNEQFFGPGTRLTVL.

DNA for the CDR3: TGTGCCTGGAGTGTTCTATCTGCTCATAATTCACCCCTCCACTTT. This gives the protein CAWSVLSAHNSPLHF. The gene calls are TRBV30 and TRBJ1-6; D not certain. CDR3 length: 15 amino acids. Germline-derived CDR1 and CDR2 are GTSNPN and SVGIG (reference sequence). V gave up 0 bases and J gave up 5 bases, with 11 bases separating them.

This chain links TRBV12-5 with TRBJ2-1; 10 bases match TRBD1. Germline lookup yields CDR1 LGHNT and CDR2 FRNRAP. V lost 7 bases to trimming and J lost 4 bases; unmatched junction nucleotides: 7. The CDR3 runs to 15 residues. For the CDR3, the DNA is TGTGCTAGTGCGGACCGGGACAGGGGATACAATGAGCAGTTCTTC. Its protein product is CASADRDRGYNEQFF.

The chain recombines TRBV14 with TRBJ2-5, with D uncertain. The CDR3 sequence is 15 residues long. Germline V CDR1 and CDR2: SGHDN, FVKESK. Trimming took 1 base from V and 0 from J, leaving 9 bases between them. CDR3 in DNA: TGTGCCAGCAGCCAAGGTCTCGCGCACCAAGAGACCCAGTACTTC. Its protein is CASSQGLAHQETQYF.

The chain joins TRBV3-1 (or the pseudogene TRBV3-2) to TRBJ2-7; 11 bases align to TRBD2. The CDR3 is 15 amino acids. Germline V gene sequence: CDR1 LGHDT, CDR2 YNNKEL (reference sequence). Trimming at V came to 1 base and at J to 2 bases, leaving 1 base not matched to a gene. The CDR3 DNA is TGTGCCAGCAGCCAAGGACTAGCGGGAACCTACGAGCAGTACTTC. It translates to CASSQGLAGTYEQYF.

This chain links TRBV6-6 with TRBJ1-5; D may be TRBD1 (6 bases). The CDR3 consists of 21 residues. Per germline, CDR1 MNHNY and CDR2 SVGAGI (reference sequence). V was clipped by 6 bases and J by 1 base, with 31 bases between them. CDR3 in DNA: TGTGCCAGCAGCCGGCGCCGAGGTGAGGAGGCAGGGGTCTTGAGCAATCAGCCCCAGCATTTT. Its translation is CASSRRRGEEAGVLSNQPQHF.

The chain is built from TRBV28 and TRBJ1-5; no clear D. Germline V gene lookup returns CDR1 MDHEN and CDR2 SYDVKM. Trimming removed 7 bases at V and 6 bases at J, with 10 bases between. This CDR3 has 12 amino acids. CDR3 amino acids: CASTILLQPQHF. The CDR3 region has the DNA TGTGCCAGCACTATCTTACTTCAGCCCCAGCATTTT.

In its sample, this clone was seen a few times. The V gene is TRBV6-6, the J gene TRBJ2-2, with 8 bases matching TRBD1. This CDR3 comprises 15 residues. Germline loops: CDR1 MNHNY, CDR2 SVGAGI (reference sequence). V dropped 7 bases and J dropped 1; count of bases not matched to a gene: 5. The CDR3 protein is CASNTGQVNTGELFF. In nucleotides, the CDR3 is TGTGCCAGCAATACGGGACAGGTGAACACCGGGGAGCTGTTTTTT.

Only one count was recorded for this clone. The rearrangement links TRBV9 to TRBJ2-5; D gene unclear. Germline V gene lookup returns CDR1 SGDLS and CDR2 YYNGEE. Trimming left V 0 bases short and J 0 bases short, with 9 bases between. The CDR3 is 15 amino acids. CDR3 sequence reads: CASSVGGSDQETQYF. The DNA of the CDR3 is TGTGCCAGCAGCGTAGGTGGTTCAGACCAAGAGACCCAGTACTTC. The whole variable domain, filled in from reference TRBV9 and TRBJ2-5, reads DSGVTQTPKHLITATGQRVTLRCSPRSGDLSVYWYQQSLDQGLQFLIQYYNGEERAKGNILERFSAQQFPDLHSELNLSSLELGDSALYFCASSVGGSDQETQYFGPGTRLLVL.

The chain is built from TRBV6-2 or TRBV6-3 and TRBJ2-3; no reliable D call. This CDR3 comprises 12 residues. Germline assignment: CDR1 MNHEY and CDR2 SVGEGT. With 2 bases removed from V and 7 bases from J, the gap between germline ends came to 7 bases. The CDR3 DNA reads TGTGCCAGCAGTTACGGCGGTAATACGCAGTATTTT. Its protein is CASSYGGNTQYF.

This chain links TRBV19 with TRBJ1-5; D ambiguous. The CDR3 is 14 amino acids. CDR1 and CDR2 (germline): LNHDA, SQIVND (reference sequence). With 4 bases removed from V and 4 bases from J, the gap between germline ends came to 11 bases. The CDR3 region is CASSTRFVNQPQHF. DNA of the CDR3: TGTGCCAGTAGTACCCGGTTTGTTAATCAGCCCCAGCATTTT.

The chain employs TRBV5-4 and TRBJ2-2; the D gene is possibly TRBD1 (6 bases). V lost 4 bases and J 6 bases, leaving 13 bases between the germline ends. The germline V gene has CDR1 SGHNT and CDR2 YYREEE (reference sequence). This CDR3 has 14 amino acids. The CDR3 loop is CASSRRQAAGELFF. The CDR3 DNA reads as TGTGCCAGCAGCCGGAGACAGGCAGCCGGGGAGCTGTTTTTT.

V and J are TRBV6-5 and TRBJ1-1; tentatively, D is TRBD1 (6 bases). The CDR3 is 15 residues long. CDR1 is MNHEY, CDR2 SVGAGI, per germline. The V end lost 6 bases, the J end lost 3 bases, and 17 bases lay between the germline ends. This CDR3 reads CASRKVQGGHTEAFF. The CDR3 DNA is TGTGCCAGCAGGAAGGTACAGGGAGGGCACACTGAAGCTTTCTTT.

This sequence joins TRBV12-3 or TRBV12-4 and TRBJ1-5, with unresolved D. There are 12 residues in the CDR3. V was clipped by 3 bases and J by 6 bases, with 6 bases between them. The CDR3 sequence is CASSFRGQPQHF. CDR3 sequence (DNA): TGTGCCAGCAGTTTTAGAGGTCAGCCCCAGCATTTT.

The rearrangement uses TRBV6-5 and TRBJ1-4; a possible D gene is TRBD1 (6 bases). In germline, CDR1 is MNHEY, CDR2 SVGAGI. V lost 9 bases, J lost 8 bases, and 16 bases lay in between. The CDR3 runs to 13 residues. Written as DNA, the CDR3 is TGTGCCAGTGTGGCAGGGGCTGGGGAAAAACTGTTTTTT. It is translated as CASVAGAGEKLFF.

This chain joins TRBV5-1 and TRBJ1-2, with D possibly matching TRBD1 (5 bases). The V gene lost 4 bases and the J gene lost 10 bases, with 14 bases spanning the gap. The CDR3 loop spans 12 amino acids. The germline V gene has CDR1 SGHRS and CDR2 YFSETQ. CDR3 bases: TGCGCCAGCAGCGGTGTGTCGACAGACTACACCTTC. It yields the protein CASSGVSTDYTF.

This clone was recorded only once. This sample also contains other DNA sequences that code for the same CDR3. In nucleotides, the CDR3 is TGTGCCAGTAGTATTCAAGGAGATCAGCCCCAGCATTTT. Encoded protein: CASSIQGDQPQHF. V usage is TRBV19 and J usage is TRBJ1-5; D is uncertain. Germline loops: CDR1 LNHDA, CDR2 SQIVND (reference sequence). This CDR3 spans 13 amino acids. V gave up 3 bases and J gave up 5 bases, with 8 bases separating them.

The sample holds a few counts of this clone. The chain links TRBV19 to TRBJ1-2, with D possibly matching TRBD1 (5 bases). The CDR3 has 15 residues. V was shortened by 6 bases and J by 0 bases, with 14 bases between the two germline ends. CDR1 is LNHDA and CDR2 is SQIVND in the germline V gene (reference sequence). The CDR3 nucleotides are TGTGCCAGTAGGACCGGGCAGGGTTCTAACTATGGCTACACCTTC. Translation: CASRTGQGSNYGYTF.

This clone came up a few times. The chain has TRBV3-1 (or the pseudogene TRBV3-2) and TRBJ1-6, with 8 bases identical to TRBD1. Germline values: CDR1 LGHDT, CDR2 YNNKEL (reference sequence). J lost 7 bases, V lost 1 base, and 9 bases had no gene match. The CDR3 consists of 17 residues. CDR3 protein: CASSQGDRRYTNSPLHF. The CDR3 nucleotides read TGTGCCAGCAGCCAAGGGGACAGGCGATATACCAATTCACCCCTCCACTTT.

V gene TRBV19 combines with J gene TRBJ2-5; weak D call: TRBD1 (6 bases). There are 15 residues in the CDR3. V lost 3 bases and J lost 6, with 17 bases in between. The germline V gene encodes CDR1 LNHDA and CDR2 SQIVND (reference sequence). CDR3 sequence: CASSMGRTAKKTQYF. DNA for the CDR3: TGTGCCAGTAGTATGGGAAGGACAGCGAAGAAGACCCAGTACTTC. Using reference TRBV19 and TRBJ2-5 for the parts outside the CDR3, the full variable domain is DGGITQSPKYLFRKEGQNVTLSCEQNLNHDAMYWYRQDPGQGLRLIYYSQIVNDFQKGDIAEGYSVSREKKESFPLTVTSAQKNPTAFYLCASSMGRTAKKTQYFGPGTRLLVL.